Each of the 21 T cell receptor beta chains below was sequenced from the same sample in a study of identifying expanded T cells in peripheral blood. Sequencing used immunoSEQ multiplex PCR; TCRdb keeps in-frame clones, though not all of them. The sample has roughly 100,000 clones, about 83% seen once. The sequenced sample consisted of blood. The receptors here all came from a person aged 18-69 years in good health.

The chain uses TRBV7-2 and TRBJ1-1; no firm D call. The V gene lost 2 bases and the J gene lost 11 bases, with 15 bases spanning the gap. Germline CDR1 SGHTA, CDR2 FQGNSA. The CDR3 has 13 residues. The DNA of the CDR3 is TGTGCCAGCAGCTTACGAAATGACCCTCCCGCTTTCTTT. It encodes CASSLRNDPPAFF.

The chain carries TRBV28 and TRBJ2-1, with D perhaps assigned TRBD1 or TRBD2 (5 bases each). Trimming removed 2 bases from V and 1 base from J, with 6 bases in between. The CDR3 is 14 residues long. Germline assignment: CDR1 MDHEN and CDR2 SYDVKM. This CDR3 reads CASSLGGSYNEQFF. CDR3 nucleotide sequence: TGTGCCAGCAGTTTAGGGGGATCCTACAATGAGCAGTTCTTC.

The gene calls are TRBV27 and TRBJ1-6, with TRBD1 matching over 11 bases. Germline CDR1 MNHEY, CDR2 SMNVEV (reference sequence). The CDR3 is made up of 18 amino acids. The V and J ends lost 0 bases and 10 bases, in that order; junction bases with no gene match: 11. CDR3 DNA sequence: TGTGCCAGCAGTTTATCGCCCCAAGGGACAGGGGGGCAATCACCCCTCCACTTT. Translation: CASSLSPQGTGGQSPLHF.

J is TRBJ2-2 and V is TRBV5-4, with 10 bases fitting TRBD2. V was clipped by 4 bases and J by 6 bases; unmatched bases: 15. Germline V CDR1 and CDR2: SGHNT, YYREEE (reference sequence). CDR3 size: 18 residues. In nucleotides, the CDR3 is TGTGCCAGCAGCCCCGGACAGCTAGCGGGGGTCGGCGCCGGGGAGCTGTTTTTT. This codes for CASSPGQLAGVGAGELFF.

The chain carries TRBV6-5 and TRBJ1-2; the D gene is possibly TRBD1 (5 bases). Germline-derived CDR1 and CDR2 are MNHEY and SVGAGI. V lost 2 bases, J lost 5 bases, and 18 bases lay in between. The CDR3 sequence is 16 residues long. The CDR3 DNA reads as TGTGCCAGCAGTTACACTCCGTGGGGCACCGCATATGGCTACACCTTC. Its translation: CASSYTPWGTAYGYTF.

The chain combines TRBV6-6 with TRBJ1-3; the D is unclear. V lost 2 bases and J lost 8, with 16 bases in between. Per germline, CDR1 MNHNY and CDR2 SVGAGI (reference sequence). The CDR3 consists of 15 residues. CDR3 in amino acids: CASSYSTPTGDTIYF. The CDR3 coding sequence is TGTGCCAGCAGTTACAGTACACCCACCGGGGACACCATATATTTT.

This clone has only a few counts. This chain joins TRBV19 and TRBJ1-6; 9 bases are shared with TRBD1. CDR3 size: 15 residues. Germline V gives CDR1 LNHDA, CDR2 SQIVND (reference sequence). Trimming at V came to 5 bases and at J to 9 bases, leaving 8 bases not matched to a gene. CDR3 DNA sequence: TGTGCCAGTAGTCCCACCGACAGGGGGGGTTCACCCCTCCACTTT. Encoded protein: CASSPTDRGGSPLHF.

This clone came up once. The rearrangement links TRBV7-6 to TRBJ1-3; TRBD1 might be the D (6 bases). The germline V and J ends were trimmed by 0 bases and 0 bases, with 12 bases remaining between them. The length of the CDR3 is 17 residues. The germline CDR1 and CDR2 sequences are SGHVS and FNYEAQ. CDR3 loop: CASSLASGQSSGNTIYF. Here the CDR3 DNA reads TGTGCCAGCAGCTTAGCTAGCGGACAGTCCTCTGGAAACACCATATATTTT. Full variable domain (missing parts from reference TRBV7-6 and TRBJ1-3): GAGVSQSPRYKVTKRGQDVALRCDPISGHVSLYWYRQALGQGPEFLTYFNYEAQQDKSGLPNDRFSAERPEGSISTLTIQRTEQRDSAMYRCASSLASGQSSGNTIYFGEGSWLTVV.

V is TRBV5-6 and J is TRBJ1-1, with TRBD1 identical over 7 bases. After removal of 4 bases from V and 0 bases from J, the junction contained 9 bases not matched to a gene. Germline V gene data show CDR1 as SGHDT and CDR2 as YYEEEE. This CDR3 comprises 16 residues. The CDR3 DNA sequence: TGTGCCAGCAGCCGGCGGGACAGATCCATGAACACTGAAGCTTTCTTT. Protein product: CASSRRDRSMNTEAFF.

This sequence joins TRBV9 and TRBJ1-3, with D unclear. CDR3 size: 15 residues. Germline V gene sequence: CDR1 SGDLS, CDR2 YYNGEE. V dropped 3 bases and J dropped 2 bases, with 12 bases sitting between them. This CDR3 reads CASSESGSAGNTIYF. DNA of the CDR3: TGTGCCAGCAGCGAAAGCGGCAGTGCTGGAAACACCATATATTTT.

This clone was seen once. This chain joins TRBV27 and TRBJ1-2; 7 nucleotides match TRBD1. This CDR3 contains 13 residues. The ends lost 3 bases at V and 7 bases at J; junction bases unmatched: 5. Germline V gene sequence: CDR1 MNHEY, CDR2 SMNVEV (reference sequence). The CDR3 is CASSLEGASGYTF. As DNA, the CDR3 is TGTGCCAGCAGTTTGGAGGGGGCGAGTGGCTACACCTTC.

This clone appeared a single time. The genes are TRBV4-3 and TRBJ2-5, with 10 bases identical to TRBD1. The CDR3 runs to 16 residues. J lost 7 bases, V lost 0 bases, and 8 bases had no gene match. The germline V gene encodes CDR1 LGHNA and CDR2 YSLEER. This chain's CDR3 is CASSQDVGTGVWTQYF. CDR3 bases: TGCGCCAGCAGCCAAGACGTGGGGACAGGGGTTTGGACCCAGTACTTC.

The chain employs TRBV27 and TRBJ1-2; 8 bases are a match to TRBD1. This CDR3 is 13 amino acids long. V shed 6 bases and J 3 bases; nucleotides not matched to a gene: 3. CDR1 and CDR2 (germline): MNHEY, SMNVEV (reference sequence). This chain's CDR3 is CASSLTGDYGYTF. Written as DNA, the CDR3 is TGTGCCAGCAGCCTGACAGGGGACTATGGCTACACCTTC.

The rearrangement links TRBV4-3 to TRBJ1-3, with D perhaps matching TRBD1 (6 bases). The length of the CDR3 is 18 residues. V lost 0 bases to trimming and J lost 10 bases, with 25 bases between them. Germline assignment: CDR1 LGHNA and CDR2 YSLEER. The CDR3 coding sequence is TGCGCCAGCAGCCAAGAAAGGTGGGGTACAGGGAGAAGCCGAACCATATATTTT. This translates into CASSQERWGTGRSRTIYF.

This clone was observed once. Here the CDR3 DNA reads TGTGCCAGCAGCTCTGCTGAAATCGGACGGGAAACAAACACCATATATTTT. Amino acids: CASSSAEIGRETNTIYF. The V call is TRBV5-8, the J call TRBJ1-3; D remains ambiguous. The CDR3 has 17 amino acids. V dropped 3 bases and J dropped 6 bases, with 22 bases sitting between them. CDR1 SGHTS and CDR2 YDEGEE come from the germline V gene.

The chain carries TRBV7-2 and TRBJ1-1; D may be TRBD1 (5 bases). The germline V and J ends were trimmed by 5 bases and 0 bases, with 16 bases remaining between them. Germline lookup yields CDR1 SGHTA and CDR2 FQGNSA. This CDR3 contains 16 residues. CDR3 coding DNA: TGTGCCAGCAGCACGCAACCCGGGACCATGAACACTGAAGCTTTCTTT. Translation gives CASSTQPGTMNTEAFF.

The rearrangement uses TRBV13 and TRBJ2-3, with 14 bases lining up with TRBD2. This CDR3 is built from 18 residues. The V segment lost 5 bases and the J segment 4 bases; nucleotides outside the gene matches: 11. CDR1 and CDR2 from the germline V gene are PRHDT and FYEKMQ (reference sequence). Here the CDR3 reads CASSPTSGGAHYADTQYF. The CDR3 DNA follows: TGTGCCAGCAGCCCGACTAGCGGGGGGGCGCATTATGCAGATACGCAGTATTTT. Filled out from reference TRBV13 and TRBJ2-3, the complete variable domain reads AAGVIQSPRHLIKEKRETATLKCYPIPRHDTVYWYQQGPGQDPQFLISFYEKMQSDKGSIPDRFSAQQFSDYHSELNMSSLELGDSALYFCASSPTSGGAHYADTQYFGPGTRLTVL.

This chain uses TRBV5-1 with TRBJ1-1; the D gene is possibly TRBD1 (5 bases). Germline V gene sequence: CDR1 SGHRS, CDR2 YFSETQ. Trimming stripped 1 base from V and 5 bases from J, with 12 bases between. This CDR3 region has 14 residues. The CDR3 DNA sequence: TGCGCCAGCAGCTTGAATGGGGGAGGAACTGAAGCTTTCTTT. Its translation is CASSLNGGGTEAFF.

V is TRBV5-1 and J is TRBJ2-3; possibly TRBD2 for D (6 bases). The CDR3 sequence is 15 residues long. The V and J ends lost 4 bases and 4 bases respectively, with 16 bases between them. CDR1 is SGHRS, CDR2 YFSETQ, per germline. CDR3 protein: CASSAEGSPPDTQYF. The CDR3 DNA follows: TGCGCCAGCAGCGCGGAGGGCTCACCACCAGATACGCAGTATTTT.

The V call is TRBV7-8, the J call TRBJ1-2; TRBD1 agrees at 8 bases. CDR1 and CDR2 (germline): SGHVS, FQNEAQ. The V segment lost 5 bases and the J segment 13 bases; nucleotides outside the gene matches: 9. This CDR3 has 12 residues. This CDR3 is CASSPPDRDLTF. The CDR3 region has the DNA TGTGCCAGCAGCCCCCCGGACAGGGACCTCACCTTC.

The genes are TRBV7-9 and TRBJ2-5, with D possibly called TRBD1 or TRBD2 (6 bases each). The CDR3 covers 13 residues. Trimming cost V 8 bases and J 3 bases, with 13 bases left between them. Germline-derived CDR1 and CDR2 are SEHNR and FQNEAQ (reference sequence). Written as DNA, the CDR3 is TGTGCCAGCGTTAAGGGGGGCGAAGAGACCCAGTACTTC. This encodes CASVKGGEETQYF.